The 20 T cell receptor beta chains presented below share a single source sample, sequenced in a study of T cells in Graves' hyperthyroidism and ophthalmopathy. Amplified TCR beta CDR3 regions came from RNA transcripts. The HTBI primer set drove a first-round RT-PCR of the TCR CDR3. MiXCR, run by TCRdb on the multiplex PCR reads, gives a single entry per CDR3 protein. The sample includes 560,000 or so distinct CDR3 sequences, about 43% seen only once; the top ten take 6.5% to 9%. Sequences were obtained from peripheral blood or thyroid tissue (not recorded which). These receptors were collected from a woman aged 18-30 years with Graves' hyperthyroidism.

Worth noting for this clonotype: One junction end disagrees with the germline gene, perhaps due to a read error. The rearrangement joins TRBV7-2 to TRBJ2-7; possibly TRBD1 for D (5 bases). The CDR3 is 15 amino acids. Germline V gene lookup returns CDR1 SGHTA and CDR2 FQGNSA. The CDR3 DNA reads as TGTGCCAGCAGCTGGACACCTGCTGTCTCCTACGAGCGGTACTTC. Translated: CASSWTPAVSYERYF.

This clonotype was counted between two and nine times. The gene calls are TRBV7-2 and TRBJ2-7; 7 bases map to TRBD2. The CDR3 has 15 amino acids. Germline loops: CDR1 SGHTA, CDR2 FQGNSA. V gave up 2 bases and J gave up 1 base; unmatched junction bases: 5. CDR3 sequence: CASSLSGGGSYEQYF. The CDR3 bases are TGTGCCAGCAGCTTATCGGGCGGGGGATCCTACGAGCAGTACTTC.

V and J are TRBV7-3 and TRBJ2-2; 12 bases are a match to TRBD2. The germline gives CDR1 SGHTA, CDR2 FQGTGA. The CDR3 is made up of 16 amino acids. Trimming cost V 2 bases and J 4 bases; bases outside gene matches: 2. The CDR3 sequence: CASSLGLAGRTGELFF. CDR3 sequence (DNA): TGTGCCAGCAGCTTAGGACTAGCGGGACGCACCGGGGAGCTGTTTTTT.

The V call is TRBV3-1, the J call TRBJ1-5; D gene uncertain. Germline CDR1 and CDR2: LGHDT and YNNKEL (reference sequence). The germline V and J ends were trimmed by 8 bases and 3 bases, with 17 bases remaining between them. This CDR3 is 15 amino acids long. This CDR3 is CASSLYEGLNQPQHF. CDR3 coding DNA: TGTGCCAGCTCTCTCTATGAGGGCCTCAATCAGCCCCAGCATTTT.

There are a few counts of this clonotype. CDR3 nucleotides: TGTGCCAGCAGTGAAGCGCAAGGTCTCTACGAGCAGTACTTC. This sequence encodes CASSEAQGLYEQYF. This chain joins TRBV9 and TRBJ2-7; D gene uncertain. V was trimmed by 5 bases and J by 3 bases, leaving 15 bases between them. This CDR3 comprises 14 residues. CDR1 is SGDLS, CDR2 YYNGEE, per germline. The whole variable domain, filled in from reference TRBV9 and TRBJ2-7, reads DSGVTQTPKHLITATGQRVTLRCSPRSGDLSVYWYQQSLDQGLQFLIQYYNGEERAKGNILERFSAQQFPDLHSELNLSSLELGDSALYFCASSEAQGLYEQYFGPGTRLTVT.

As regards this clonotype: At one of its ends the junction is not consistent with the germline gene, which may arise from a read error. This chain uses TRBV2 with TRBJ2-7; 7 bases fit TRBD1. The CDR3 length is 12 residues. CDR1 is SNHLY, CDR2 FYNNEI, per germline. The chain's CDR3 is CASSQGGSAQHF. In DNA form, the CDR3 reads TGTGCCAGCAGCCAAGGGGGCAGTGCGCAGCACTTC.

About this clonotype: A much larger clone sits a single nucleotide away, making a read error possible. This chain joins TRBV29-1 and TRBJ2-5; 7 nucleotides align to TRBD2. This CDR3 region has 12 residues. The V gene end was trimmed by 5 bases and the J gene end by 4 bases; junction bases not matched to a gene: 4. CDR1 SQVTM and CDR2 ANQGSEA come from the germline V gene. CDR3 sequence (DNA): TGCAGCGTTAACGCGGGAGCAGAGACCCAGTACTTC. It codes for CSVNAGAETQYF.

The rearrangement joins TRBV20-1 to TRBJ1-5, with 8 nucleotides matching TRBD1. CDR1 DFQATT and CDR2 SNEGSKA come from the germline V gene (reference sequence). V shed 2 bases, J shed 7 bases, and the junction held 13 bases outside the gene matches. CDR3 size: 16 residues. The CDR3 DNA follows: TGCAGTGCTAGATCAGGGGGCGAGCATCTCGAACAGCCCCAGCATTTT. Protein product: CSARSGGEHLEQPQHF.

This clonotype turned up a few times. Written as DNA, the CDR3 is TGTGCCAGCAGTTACGGACTAGCGGGAGGCACCGGGGAGCTGTTTTTT. It codes for CASSYGLAGGTGELFF. The chain uses TRBV7-9 and TRBJ2-2; 14 nucleotides line up with TRBD2. From germline, CDR1 is SEHNR and CDR2 FQNEAQ (reference sequence). This CDR3 comprises 16 residues. The trim removed 6 bases at V and 4 bases at J, leaving 4 bases unmatched.

This clonotype was seen more than once but under ten times. In nucleotides, the CDR3 is TGCAGTGCTCCTCCGCACAGGGGTGTTGACGAGCAGTACTTC. Residues: CSAPPHRGVDEQYF. J is TRBJ2-7 and V is TRBV20-1, with TRBD1 identical over 7 bases. V shed 5 bases, J shed 5 bases, and the junction held 12 bases outside the gene matches. Germline assignment: CDR1 DFQATT and CDR2 SNEGSKA (reference sequence). This CDR3 spans 14 amino acids.

The V and J genes are TRBV9 and TRBJ1-6; D is possibly TRBD1 (6 bases). The germline V gene encodes CDR1 SGDLS and CDR2 YYNGEE. The CDR3 spans 14 residues. Trimming left V 5 bases short and J 7 bases short, with 13 bases between. The CDR3 bases are TGTGCCAGCAGTCTACAGGGCAGGAATTCACCCCTCCACTTT. Protein product: CASSLQGRNSPLHF.

The table lists this clonotype with a few counts. The genes are TRBV7-9 and TRBJ1-2; D not certain. This CDR3 region has 13 residues. Germline assignment: CDR1 SEHNR and CDR2 FQNEAQ (reference sequence). Trimming cost V 5 bases and J 8 bases, with 15 bases left between them. The CDR3 region has the DNA TGTGCCAGCAGCGCGGGATTTTATCGGGGCTACACCTTC. Translation: CASSAGFYRGYTF.

Points on this clonotype: Relative to the germline gene, one junction end is altered; a read error may explain this. The genes are TRBV10-3 and TRBJ1-2; no clear D gene. This CDR3 contains 13 residues. Germline-derived CDR1 and CDR2 are ENHRY and SYGVKD. The CDR3, as DNA: TGTGCCAGCAGTGAACGACCACGCCAGGGCTACACCTTC. This translates into CASSERPRQGYTF.

The CDR3 loop is CASSLMASGSYEQYF. DNA of the CDR3: TGCGCCAGCAGCTTGATGGCTAGCGGTTCCTACGAGCAGTACTTC. The rearrangement joins TRBV5-1 to TRBJ2-7; 7 bases are a match to TRBD2. This CDR3 is built from 15 residues. The germline V gene encodes CDR1 SGHRS and CDR2 YFSETQ. The trim removed 1 base at V and 1 base at J, leaving 5 bases unmatched. The full variable domain, its missing parts supplied by reference TRBV5-1 and TRBJ2-7, is KAGVTQTPRYLIKTRGQQVTLSCSPISGHRSVSWYQQTPGQGLQFLFEYFSETQRNKGNFPGRFSGRQFSNSRSEMNVSTLELGDSALYLCASSLMASGSYEQYFGPGTRLTVT.

The CDR3 DNA follows: TGTGCCAGCAGCTTTGGGGGGAGTAGCAATCAGCCCCAGCATTTT. As protein: CASSFGGSSNQPQHF. The chain employs TRBV25-1 and TRBJ1-5, with D perhaps matching TRBD1 (5 bases). V gave up 6 bases and J gave up 0 bases, with 12 bases separating them. CDR1 and CDR2 (germline): MGHDK, SYGVNS. The CDR3 contains 15 residues.

There are a few counts of this clonotype. The chain is built from TRBV27 and TRBJ2-5, with D possibly TRBD2 on 6 matching bases. Trimming shortened V by 4 bases and J by 1 base, and 13 bases separated the two germline ends. The germline V gene encodes CDR1 MNHEY and CDR2 SMNVEV (reference sequence). This CDR3 spans 15 amino acids. In nucleotides, the CDR3 is TGTGCCAGCAGTTCCCCCCGACTAGGCCAAGAGACCCAGTACTTC. Amino acids: CASSSPRLGQETQYF.

The V and J genes are TRBV7-2 and TRBJ1-5; D unresolved. Trimming stripped 5 bases from V and 7 bases from J, with 15 bases between. Germline CDR1 and CDR2: SGHTA and FQGNSA. The CDR3 is 14 amino acids. This CDR3 is CASSPFPGGQPQHF. CDR3 nucleotide sequence: TGTGCCAGCAGCCCGTTTCCAGGCGGGCAGCCCCAGCATTTT.

This clonotype was seen at least ten times. The CDR3 here is CSVVWGFGYGYTF. DNA for the CDR3: TGCAGCGTCGTATGGGGCTTTGGCTATGGCTACACCTTC. The chain joins TRBV29-1 to TRBJ1-2, with D maybe TRBD1 (5 bases). Deletions cut 6 bases from V and 4 bases from J, with 15 bases between. This CDR3 has 13 residues. Germline V gives CDR1 SQVTM, CDR2 ANQGSEA.

A remark on this clonotype: A much larger clone sits a single nucleotide away, making a read error possible. The chain joins TRBV2 to TRBJ1-2; perhaps TRBD1 as D (6 bases). Germline V CDR1 and CDR2: SNHLY, FYNNEI. The CDR3 is 14 residues long. V was pared by 4 bases and J by 6 bases, with 15 bases between. In DNA, the CDR3 is TGTGCCAGCAGTGGACGGACAGCTGTAAATGGCTACACCTTC. Its translation is CASSGRTAVNGYTF.

V is TRBV6-5 and J is TRBJ1-4; 7 nucleotides agree with TRBD1. Unmatched junction bases numbered 6, after V lost 8 bases and J lost 3 bases. The CDR3 is 14 amino acids. CDR1 MNHEY and CDR2 SVGAGI come from the germline V gene. CDR3 DNA: TGTGCCAGCCGTGCCGACAGGGCTAATGAAAAACTGTTTTTT. It is translated as CASRADRANEKLFF.